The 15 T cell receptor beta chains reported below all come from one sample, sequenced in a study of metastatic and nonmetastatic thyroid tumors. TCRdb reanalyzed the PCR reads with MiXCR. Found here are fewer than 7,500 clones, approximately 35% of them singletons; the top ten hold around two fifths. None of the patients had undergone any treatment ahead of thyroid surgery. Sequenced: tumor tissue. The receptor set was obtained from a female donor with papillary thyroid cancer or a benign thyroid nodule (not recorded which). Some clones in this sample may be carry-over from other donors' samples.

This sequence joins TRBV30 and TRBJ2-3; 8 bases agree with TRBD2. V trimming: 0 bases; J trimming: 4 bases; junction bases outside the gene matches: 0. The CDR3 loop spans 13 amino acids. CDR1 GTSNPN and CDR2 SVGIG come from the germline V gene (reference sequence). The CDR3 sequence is CAWSVLAADTQYF. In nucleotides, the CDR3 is TGTGCCTGGAGTGTACTAGCGGCAGATACGCAGTATTTT.

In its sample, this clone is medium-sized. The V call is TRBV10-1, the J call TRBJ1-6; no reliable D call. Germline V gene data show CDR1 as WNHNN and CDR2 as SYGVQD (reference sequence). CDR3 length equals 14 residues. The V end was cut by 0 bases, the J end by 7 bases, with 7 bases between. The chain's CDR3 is CASSESTGNSPLHF. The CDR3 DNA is TGCGCCAGCAGTGAGTCGACCGGGAATTCACCCCTCCACTTT.

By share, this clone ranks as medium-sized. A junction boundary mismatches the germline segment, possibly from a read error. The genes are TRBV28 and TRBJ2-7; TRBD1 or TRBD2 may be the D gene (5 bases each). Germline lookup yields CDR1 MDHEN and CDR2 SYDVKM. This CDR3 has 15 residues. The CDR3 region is CAAQLVGTESSEQYF. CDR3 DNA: TGTGCCGCCCAACTCGTCGGGACGGAGTCCTCCGAGCAGTACTTC.

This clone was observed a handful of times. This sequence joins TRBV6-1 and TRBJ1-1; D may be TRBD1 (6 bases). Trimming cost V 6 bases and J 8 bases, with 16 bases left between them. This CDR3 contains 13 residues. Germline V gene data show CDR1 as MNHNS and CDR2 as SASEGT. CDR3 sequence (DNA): TGTGCCAGCAGGAAGGCAGGGGCCACCGAAGCTTTCTTT. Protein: CASRKAGATEAFF.

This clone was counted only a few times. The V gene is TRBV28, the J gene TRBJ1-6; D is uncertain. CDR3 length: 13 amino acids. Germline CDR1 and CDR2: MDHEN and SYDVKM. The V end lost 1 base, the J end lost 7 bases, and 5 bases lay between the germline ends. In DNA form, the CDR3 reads TGTGCCAGCAGTTTATCTCTAAATTCACCCCTCCACTTT. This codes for CASSLSLNSPLHF.

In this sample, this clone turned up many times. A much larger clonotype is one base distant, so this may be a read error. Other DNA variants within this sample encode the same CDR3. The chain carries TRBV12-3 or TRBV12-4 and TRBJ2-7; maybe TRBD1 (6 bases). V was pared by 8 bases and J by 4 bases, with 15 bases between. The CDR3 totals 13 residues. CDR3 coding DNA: TGTGCCAGCTCCTGGACAGACTCTTACGAGCAGTACTTC. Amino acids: CASSWTDSYEQYF.

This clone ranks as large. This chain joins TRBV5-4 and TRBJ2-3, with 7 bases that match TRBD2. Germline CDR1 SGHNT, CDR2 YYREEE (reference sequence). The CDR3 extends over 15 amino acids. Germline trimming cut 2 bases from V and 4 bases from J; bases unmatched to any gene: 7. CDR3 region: CASSFFGGRADTQYF. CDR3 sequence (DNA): TGTGCCAGCAGCTTTTTCGGGGGGAGGGCAGATACGCAGTATTTT.

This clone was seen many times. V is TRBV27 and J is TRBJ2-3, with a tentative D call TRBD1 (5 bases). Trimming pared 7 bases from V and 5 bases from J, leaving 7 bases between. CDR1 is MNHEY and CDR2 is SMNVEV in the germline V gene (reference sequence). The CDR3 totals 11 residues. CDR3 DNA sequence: TGTGCCAGCAAGGGGTTAGATACGCAGTATTTT. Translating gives CASKGLDTQYF.

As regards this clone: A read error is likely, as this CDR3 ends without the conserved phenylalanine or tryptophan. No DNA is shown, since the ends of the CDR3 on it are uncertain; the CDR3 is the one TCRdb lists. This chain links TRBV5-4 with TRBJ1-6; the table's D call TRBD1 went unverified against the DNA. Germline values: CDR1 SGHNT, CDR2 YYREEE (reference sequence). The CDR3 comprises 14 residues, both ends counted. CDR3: CASSEGQGKSPIHL.

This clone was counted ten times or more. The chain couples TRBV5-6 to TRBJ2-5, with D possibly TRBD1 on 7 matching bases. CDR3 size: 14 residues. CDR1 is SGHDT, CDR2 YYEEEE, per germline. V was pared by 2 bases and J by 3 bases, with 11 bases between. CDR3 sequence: CASSFTGEEETQYF. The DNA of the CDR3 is TGTGCCAGCAGCTTTACAGGGGAGGAAGAGACCCAGTACTTC. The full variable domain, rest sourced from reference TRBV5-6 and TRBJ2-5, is DAGVTQSPTHLIKTRGQQVTLRCSPKSGHDTVSWYQQALGQGPQFIFQYYEEEERQRGNFPDRFSGHQFPNYSSELNVNALLLGDSALYLCASSFTGEEETQYFGPGTRLLVL.

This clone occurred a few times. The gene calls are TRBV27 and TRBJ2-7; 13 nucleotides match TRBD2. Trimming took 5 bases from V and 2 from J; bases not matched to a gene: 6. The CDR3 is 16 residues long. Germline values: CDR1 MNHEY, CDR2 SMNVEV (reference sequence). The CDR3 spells CASSLRLAGGPYEQYF. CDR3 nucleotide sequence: TGTGCCAGCAGTCTCAGACTAGCGGGAGGACCCTACGAGCAGTACTTC.

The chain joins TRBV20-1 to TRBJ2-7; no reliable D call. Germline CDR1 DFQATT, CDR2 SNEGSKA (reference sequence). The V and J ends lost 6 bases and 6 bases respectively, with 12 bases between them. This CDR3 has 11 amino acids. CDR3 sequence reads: CSAANAFEQYF. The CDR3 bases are TGCAGTGCCGCCAACGCGTTCGAGCAGTACTTC.

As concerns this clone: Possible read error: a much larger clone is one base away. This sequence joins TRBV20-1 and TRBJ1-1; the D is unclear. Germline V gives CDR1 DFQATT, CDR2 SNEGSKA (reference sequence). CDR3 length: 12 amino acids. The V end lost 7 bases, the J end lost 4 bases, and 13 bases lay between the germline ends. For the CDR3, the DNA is TGCAGTGTCCCTGAGGATGGCACTGAAGCTTTCTTT. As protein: CSVPEDGTEAFF.

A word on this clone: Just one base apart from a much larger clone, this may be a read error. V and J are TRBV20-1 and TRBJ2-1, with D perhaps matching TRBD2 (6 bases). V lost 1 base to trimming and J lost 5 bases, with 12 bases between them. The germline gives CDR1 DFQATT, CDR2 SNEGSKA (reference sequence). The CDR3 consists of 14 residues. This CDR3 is CSARGGGINNEQFF. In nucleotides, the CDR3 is TGCAGTGCTAGAGGTGGCGGGATTAACAATGAGCAGTTCTTC.

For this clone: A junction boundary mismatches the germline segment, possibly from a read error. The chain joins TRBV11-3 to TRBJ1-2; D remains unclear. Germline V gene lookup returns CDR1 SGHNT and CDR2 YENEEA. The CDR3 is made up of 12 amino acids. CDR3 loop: CASSLNTGGYTF. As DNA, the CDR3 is TGCGCCAGCAGCCTGAACACGGGGGGCTACACCTTC.